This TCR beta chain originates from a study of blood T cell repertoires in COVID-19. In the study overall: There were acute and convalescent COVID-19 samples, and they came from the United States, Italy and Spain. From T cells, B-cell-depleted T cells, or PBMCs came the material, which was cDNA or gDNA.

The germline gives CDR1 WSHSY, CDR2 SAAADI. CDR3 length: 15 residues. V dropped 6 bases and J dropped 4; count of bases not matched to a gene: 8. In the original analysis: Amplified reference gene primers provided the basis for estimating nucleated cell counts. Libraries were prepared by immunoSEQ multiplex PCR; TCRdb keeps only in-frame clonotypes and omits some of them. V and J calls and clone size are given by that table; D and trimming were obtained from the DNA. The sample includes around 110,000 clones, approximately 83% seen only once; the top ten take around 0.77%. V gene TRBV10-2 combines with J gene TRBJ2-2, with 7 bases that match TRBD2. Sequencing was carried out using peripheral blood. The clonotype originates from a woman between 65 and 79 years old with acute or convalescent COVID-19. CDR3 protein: CASRVSGPATGELFF. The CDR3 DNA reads TGCGCCAGCAGAGTTAGCGGGCCAGCCACCGGGGAGCTGTTTTTT.